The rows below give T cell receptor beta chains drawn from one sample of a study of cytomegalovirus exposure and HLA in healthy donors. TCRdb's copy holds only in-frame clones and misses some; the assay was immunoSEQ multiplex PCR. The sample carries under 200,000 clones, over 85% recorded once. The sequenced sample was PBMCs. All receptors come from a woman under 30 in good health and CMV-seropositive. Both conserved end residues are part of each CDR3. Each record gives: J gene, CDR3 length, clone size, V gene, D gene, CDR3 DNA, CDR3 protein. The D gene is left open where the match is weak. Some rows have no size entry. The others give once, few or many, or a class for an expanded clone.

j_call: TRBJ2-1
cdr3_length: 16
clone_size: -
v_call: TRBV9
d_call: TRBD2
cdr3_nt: TGTGCCAGCAGCGTCGCACTAGCGAAAAGTTACAATGAGCAGTTCTTC
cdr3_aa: CASSVALAKSYNEQFF

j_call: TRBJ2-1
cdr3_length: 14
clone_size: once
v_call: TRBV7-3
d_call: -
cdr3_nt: TGTGCCAGCAGCTTAGTGGCTAGCGCAAATGAGCAGTTCTTC
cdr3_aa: CASSLVASANEQFF

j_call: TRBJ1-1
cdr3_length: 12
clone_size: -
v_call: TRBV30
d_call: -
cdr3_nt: TGTGCCTGGGCGCCCGAGAACACTGAAGCTTTCTTT
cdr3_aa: CAWAPENTEAFF

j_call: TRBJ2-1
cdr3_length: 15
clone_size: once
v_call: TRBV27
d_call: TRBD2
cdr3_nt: TGTGCCAGCACCCGGGGTAGCGGGAGGGCCGATGAGCAGTTCTTC
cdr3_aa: CASTRGSGRADEQFF

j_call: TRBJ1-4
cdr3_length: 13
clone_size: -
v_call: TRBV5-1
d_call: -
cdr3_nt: TGCGCCAGCAGCTTCGGCGGTGGCGGAAAACTGTTTTTT
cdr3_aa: CASSFGGGGKLFF

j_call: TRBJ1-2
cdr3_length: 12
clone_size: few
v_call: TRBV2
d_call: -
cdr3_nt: TGTGCCAGCAGTGCGACAGGCTATGGCTACACCTTC
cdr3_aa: CASSATGYGYTF

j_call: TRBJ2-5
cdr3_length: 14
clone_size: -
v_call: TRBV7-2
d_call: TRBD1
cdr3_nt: TGTGCCAGCAGCTTCAGGGGGTACCAAGAGACCCAGTACTTC
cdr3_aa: CASSFRGYQETQYF

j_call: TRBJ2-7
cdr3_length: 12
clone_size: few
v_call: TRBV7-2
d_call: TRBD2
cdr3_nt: TGTGCCAGCAGCTCCCTAGGACTAGCGGGATTCTTC
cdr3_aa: CASSSLGLAGFF

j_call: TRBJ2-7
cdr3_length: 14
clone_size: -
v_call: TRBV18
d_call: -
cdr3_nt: TGTGCCAGCTCACACGACACGACAACCCACGAGCAGTACTTC
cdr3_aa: CASSHDTTTHEQYF

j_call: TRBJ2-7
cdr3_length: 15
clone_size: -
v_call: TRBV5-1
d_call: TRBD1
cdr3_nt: TGCGCCAGCAGCACTGGGACAGGAAGGGCCGACGAGCAGTACTTC
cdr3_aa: CASSTGTGRADEQYF

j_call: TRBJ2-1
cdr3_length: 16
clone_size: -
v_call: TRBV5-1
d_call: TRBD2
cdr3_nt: TGCGCCAGCAGCTTACCCGGACTAGCGGGAGGGGAGGGACAGTTCTTC
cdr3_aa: CASSLPGLAGGEGQFF

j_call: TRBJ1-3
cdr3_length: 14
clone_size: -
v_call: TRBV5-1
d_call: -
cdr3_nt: TGCGCCAGCAGCCCCTCCAGGGCGCAGGGCACCATATATTTT
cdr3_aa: CASSPSRAQGTIYF

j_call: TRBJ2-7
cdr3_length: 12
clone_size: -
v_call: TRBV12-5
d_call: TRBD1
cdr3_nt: TGTGCTAGTGGTCTACAGGGGTACGAGCAGTACTTC
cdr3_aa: CASGLQGYEQYF

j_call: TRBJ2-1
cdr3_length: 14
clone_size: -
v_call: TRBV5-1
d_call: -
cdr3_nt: TGCGCCAGCAGTCCTGGGAGCTCCTACAATGAGCAGTTCTTC
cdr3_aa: CASSPGSSYNEQFF

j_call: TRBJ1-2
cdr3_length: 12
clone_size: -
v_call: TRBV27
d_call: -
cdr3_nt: TGTGCCAGCAGTGACGGAGTCTATGGCTACACCTTC
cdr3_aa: CASSDGVYGYTF

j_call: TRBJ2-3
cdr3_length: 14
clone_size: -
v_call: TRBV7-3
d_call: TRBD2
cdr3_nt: TGTGCCAGCAGCTTAATGTTCGGGGGGGATACGCAGTATTTT
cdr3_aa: CASSLMFGGDTQYF

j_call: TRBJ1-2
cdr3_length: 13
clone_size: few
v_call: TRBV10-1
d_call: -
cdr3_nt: TGCGCCAGCAGTGAGAGCCTTAACTATGGCTACACCTTC
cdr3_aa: CASSESLNYGYTF

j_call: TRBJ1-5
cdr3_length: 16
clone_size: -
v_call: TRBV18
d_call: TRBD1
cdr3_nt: TGTGCCAGCTCGTTTCCGGGACAGGGGGCTCGCCAGCCCCAGCATTTT
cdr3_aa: CASSFPGQGARQPQHF